This T cell receptor (beta chain) is drawn from a study of blood T cell repertoires in COVID-19. Study as a whole: Material from acute and convalescent COVID-19 was sourced from the United States, Italy and Spain.

Germline V gene sequence: CDR1 WNHNN, CDR2 SYGVQD (reference sequence). There are 19 residues in the CDR3. The V gene end was trimmed by 3 bases and the J gene end by 2 bases; junction bases not matched to a gene: 14. Per the original data handling: The assay estimated nucleated cells by amplifying reference gene primers. Profiling relied on immunoSEQ multiplex PCR, and the TCRdb table lists in-frame clones only, not all of them. D and trimming were read from the DNA, whereas the V and J calls and clone size are those reported in that table. Among some 220,000 clones listed, about 83% were seen once.

Sequencing was done on a sample of peripheral blood. The receptor's source is a human donor in a cohort sampled during active COVID-19. The chain carries TRBV10-1 and TRBJ1-5, with 9 bases fitting TRBD1. The chain's CDR3 is CASSDLLDRGNEGNQPQHF. Written as DNA, the CDR3 is TGCGCCAGCAGTGACCTGTTGGACAGGGGTAACGAAGGCAATCAGCCCCAGCATTTT.